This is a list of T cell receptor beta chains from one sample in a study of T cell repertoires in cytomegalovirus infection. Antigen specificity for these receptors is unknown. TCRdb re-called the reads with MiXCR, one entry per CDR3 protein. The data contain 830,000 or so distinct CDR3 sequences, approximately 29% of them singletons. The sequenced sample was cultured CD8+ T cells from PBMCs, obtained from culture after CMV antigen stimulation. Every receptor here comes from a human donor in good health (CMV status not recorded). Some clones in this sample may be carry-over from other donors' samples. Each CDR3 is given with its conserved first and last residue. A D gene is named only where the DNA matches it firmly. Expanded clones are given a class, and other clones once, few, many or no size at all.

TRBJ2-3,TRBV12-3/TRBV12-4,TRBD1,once,TGTGCCGGGGCCCCGGAACAGGGGAACACAGATACGCAGTATTTT,CAGAPEQGNTDTQYF
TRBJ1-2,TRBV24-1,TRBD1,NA,TGTGCCACCAGTGCAGGGGGCGGCTATGGCTACACCTTC,CATSAGGGYGYTF
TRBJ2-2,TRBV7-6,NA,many,TGTGCCAGCAGCTTAGATGTGGGGAGGCCCGGGGAGCTGTTTTTT,CASSLDVGRPGELFF
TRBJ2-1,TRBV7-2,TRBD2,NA,TGTGCCAGCAGCTTATACGGGGGGGCCGGTATTGAGCAGTTCTTC,CASSLYGGAGIEQFF
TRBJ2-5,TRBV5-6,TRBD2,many,TGTGCCAGCAGCCCTACTAGCGTTGAGACCCAGTACTTC,CASSPTSVETQYF
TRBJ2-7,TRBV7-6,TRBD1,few,TGTGCCAGCAGCAAACGGGACAGCAGCTCCTACGAGCAGTACTTC,CASSKRDSSSYEQYF
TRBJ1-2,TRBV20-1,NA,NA,TGCAGTGCTAGAAAGGGGTATGGCTACACCTTC,CSARKGYGYTF
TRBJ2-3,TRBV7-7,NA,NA,TGTGCTAGCAGTTCCGGGGAGGGGGCCCGGGATACGCAGTATTTT,CASSSGEGARDTQYF
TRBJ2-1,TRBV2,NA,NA,TGTGCCAGCCCCTCTACACGTGAAAGGCAGTTCTTC,CASPSTRERQFF
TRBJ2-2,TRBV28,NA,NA,TGTGCCAGCCGAATGTTACGGGACACAAACACCGGGGAGCTGTTTTTT,CASRMLRDTNTGELFF
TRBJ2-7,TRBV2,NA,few,TGTGCCAGCGTCTGGGGGGACGAGCAGTACTTC,CASVWGDEQYF
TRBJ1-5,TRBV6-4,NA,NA,TGTGCCAACAGTCTAGGAGCCTATCAGCCCCAGCATTTT,CANSLGAYQPQHF
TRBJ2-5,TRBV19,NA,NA,TGTGCCAGTAGTATTCGCGTTGGGAGGATCGAGTACCAAGAGACCCAGTACTTC,CASSIRVGRIEYQETQYF
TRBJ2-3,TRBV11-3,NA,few,TGTGCCAGCAGTCTCGGGGAGACTCTCACAGATACGCAGTATTTT,CASSLGETLTDTQYF
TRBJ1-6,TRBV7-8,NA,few,TGTGCCAGCAGCTTAGTTGGTTCAGGGACCTATAATTCACCCCTCCACTTT,CASSLVGSGTYNSPLHF
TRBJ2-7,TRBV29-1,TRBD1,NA,TGCAGCGTTGTGGGACAGGGATTTGAGCAGTACTTC,CSVVGQGFEQYF
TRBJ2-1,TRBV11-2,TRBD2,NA,TGTGCCAGCAGCTTAGGCCAATTCGGGGGGGCGGGGGATGAGCAGTTCTTC,CASSLGQFGGAGDEQFF
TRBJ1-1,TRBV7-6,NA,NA,TGTGCCAGCAAGGGCAAGAGAGGCACTGAAGCTTTCTTT,CASKGKRGTEAFF
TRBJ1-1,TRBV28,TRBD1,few,TGTGCCAGCAGTTTTGAAACAGGGGGGAGCACTGAAGCTTTCTTT,CASSFETGGSTEAFF
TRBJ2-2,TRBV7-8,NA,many,TGTGCCAGCAGCCCCCCAGAGGAGTTAATAGGGGGGACCGGGGAGCTGTTTTTT,CASSPPEELIGGTGELFF
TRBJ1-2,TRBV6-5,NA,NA,TGTGCCAGCAGCCAAAGGGCAGGGCTCTTCCTCATGTATGGCTACACCTTC,CASSQRAGLFLMYGYTF
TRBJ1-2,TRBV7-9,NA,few,TGTGCCAGCAGCTTAGCGGTTGGAGGGAACTATGGCTACACCTTC,CASSLAVGGNYGYTF
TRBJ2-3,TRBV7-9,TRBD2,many,TGTGCCAGCAGCTTCCCGACTAGCGGGGGAGAAACAGATACGCAGTATTTT,CASSFPTSGGETDTQYF
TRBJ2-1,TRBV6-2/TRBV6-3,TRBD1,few,TGTGCCAGCAGGTCGGGACAGGGTCTTCCCCCTAGCGACAATGAGCAGTTCTTC,CASRSGQGLPPSDNEQFF
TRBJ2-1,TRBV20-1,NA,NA,TGCAGTGCTAGAGATAAACAGGAGAAATCCTACAATGAGCAGTTCTTC,CSARDKQEKSYNEQFF
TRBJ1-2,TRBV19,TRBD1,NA,TGTGCCAGTAGTCCCTACATCGGGACAGACTATGGCTACACCTTC,CASSPYIGTDYGYTF
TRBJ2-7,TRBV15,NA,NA,TGTGCCACCAGCCCCGACACTTCTTCATCCTACGAGCAGTACTTC,CATSPDTSSSYEQYF
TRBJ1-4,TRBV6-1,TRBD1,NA,TGTGCCAGCAGCGACCAAGGGGGCTATGCTGGTAATGAAAAACTGTTTTTT,CASSDQGGYAGNEKLFF
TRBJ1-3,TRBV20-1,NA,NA,TGCAGTGCTATCCCGTTTGGCAGCGGAAACACCATATATTTT,CSAIPFGSGNTIYF
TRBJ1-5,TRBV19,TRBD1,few,TGTGCCAGTAGTTCTGGACAGGTCAATCAGCCCCAGCATTTT,CASSSGQVNQPQHF
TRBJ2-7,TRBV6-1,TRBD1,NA,TGTGCCAGCAGTGAAATCAGGGGGACCTCCTACGAGCAGTACTTC,CASSEIRGTSYEQYF
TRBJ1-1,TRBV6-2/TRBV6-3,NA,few,TGTGCCAGCAGTTATTGGCAGACAATGAACACTGAAGCTTTCTTT,CASSYWQTMNTEAFF
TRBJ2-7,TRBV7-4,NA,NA,TGTGTCAGCAGCTCTAGCTTGGGGGGCGAGCAGTACTTC,CVSSSSLGGEQYF
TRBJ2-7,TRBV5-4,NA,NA,TGTGCCAGCAGGTTTACCCACCCCGTCGGGGGCTACGAGCAGTACTTC,CASRFTHPVGGYEQYF
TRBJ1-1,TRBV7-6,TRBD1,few,TGTGCCAGCAGCTTAGCAATGGACAGGGTTGACACTGAAGCTTTCTTT,CASSLAMDRVDTEAFF
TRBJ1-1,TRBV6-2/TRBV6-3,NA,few,TGTGCCAGCAGTTACACCCCTGGGGGGTTCAGGAACACTGAAGCTTTCTTT,CASSYTPGGFRNTEAFF
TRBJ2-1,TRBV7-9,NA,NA,TGTGCCAGCACTCTAGTCGGGGGCCGATACAATGAGCAGTTCTTC,CASTLVGGRYNEQFF
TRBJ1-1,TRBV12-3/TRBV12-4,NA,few,TGTGCCAGCAGTCCCCTCGGGTCTATGACTGAAGCTTTCTTT,CASSPLGSMTEAFF
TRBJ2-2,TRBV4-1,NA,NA,TGCGCCAGCAGGCAAGAGGGTCGGGAACGGGACACCGGGGAGCTGTTTTTT,CASRQEGRERDTGELFF
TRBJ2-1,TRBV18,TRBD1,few,TGTGCCAGCGTCAGGGGGCCAGGTGAGCAGTTCTTC,CASVRGPGEQFF